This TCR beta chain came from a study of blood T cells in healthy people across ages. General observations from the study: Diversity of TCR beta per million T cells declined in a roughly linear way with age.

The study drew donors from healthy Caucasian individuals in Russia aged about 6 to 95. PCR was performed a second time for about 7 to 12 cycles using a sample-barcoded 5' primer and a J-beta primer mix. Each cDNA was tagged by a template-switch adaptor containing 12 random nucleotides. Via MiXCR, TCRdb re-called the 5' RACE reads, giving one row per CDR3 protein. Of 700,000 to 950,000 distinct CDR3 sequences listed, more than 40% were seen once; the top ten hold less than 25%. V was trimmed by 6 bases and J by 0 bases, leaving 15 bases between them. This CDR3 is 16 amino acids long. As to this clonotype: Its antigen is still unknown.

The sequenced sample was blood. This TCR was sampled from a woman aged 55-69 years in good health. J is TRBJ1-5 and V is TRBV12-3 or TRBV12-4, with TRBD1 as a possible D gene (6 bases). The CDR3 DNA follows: TGTGCCAGCAGCCTGATGACAGGTAATAGCAATCAGCCCCAGCATTTT. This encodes CASSLMTGNSNQPQHF.